Below are 30 T cell receptor beta chains sequenced from a single sample in a study of blood T cell repertoires in COVID-19 (dated by TCRdb to about 2020). Library preparation was by the immunoSEQ multiplex PCR assay. TCRdb re-hosts the immuneACCESS table, in-frame sequences only. Its copies lack some clones; in the studies checked, an unresolved V gene accounts for under half of them, and the cause for the rest is not known. The sample has about 64,000 clones on record, approximately 79% of them singletons. The leading ten clones occupy more than 8% of the sample. The sample was peripheral blood. Every receptor here comes from a human donor in a cohort sampled during active COVID-19.

The chain is built from TRBV6-6 and TRBJ1-5; D perhaps matches TRBD1 (5 bases). The CDR3 runs 14 residues. V lost 2 bases and J 4 bases, leaving 9 bases between the germline ends. Germline CDR1 is MNHNY and CDR2 is SVGAGI (reference sequence). In DNA form, the CDR3 reads TGTGCCAGCAGTTACGGGCGGACAAATCAGCCCCAGCATTTT. Translating gives CASSYGRTNQPQHF.

In its sample, this clone was seen a few times. V gene TRBV29-1 combines with J gene TRBJ2-3, with 9 bases fitting TRBD1. Looked up from germline, CDR1 is SQVTM and CDR2 is ANQGSEA. This CDR3 has 14 residues. V shed 7 bases, J shed 3 bases, and the junction held 8 bases outside the gene matches. This CDR3 reads CSAKSGTGTDTQYF. CDR3 DNA sequence: TGCAGCGCCAAATCCGGGACAGGGACAGATACGCAGTATTTT.

The chain employs TRBV7-9 and TRBJ2-5; D possibly corresponds to TRBD2 (5 bases). The V gene's germline CDR1 is SEHNR and CDR2 FQNEAQ (reference sequence). The CDR3 consists of 13 residues. With 4 bases removed from V and 10 bases from J, the gap between germline ends came to 16 bases. CDR3 sequence (DNA): TGTGCCAGCAGCTCGGGCCACCCCGGGGACCAGTACTTC. This encodes CASSSGHPGDQYF.

The chain joins TRBV12-3 or TRBV12-4 to TRBJ2-1; TRBD2 matches 9 bases. The J segment lost 15 bases and the V segment lost 1 base, leaving 4 bases of the junction unmatched. This CDR3 spans 12 amino acids. The CDR3 nucleotides read TGTGCCAGCAGTTTAGAGGGACTAGCCCCGTTCTTC. Its protein product is CASSLEGLAPFF.

The chain joins TRBV4-2 to TRBJ2-7; tentatively, D is TRBD2 (6 bases). Trimming took 0 bases from V and 9 from J, leaving 12 bases between them. This CDR3 region has 13 residues. From germline, CDR1 is LGHNA and CDR2 YNFKEQ. CDR3 residues: CASSQDAGRRQYF. In DNA, the CDR3 is TGTGCCAGCAGCCAAGATGCGGGGCGTAGGCAGTACTTC.

This clone showed up just once. V is TRBV2 and J is TRBJ2-7; 10 bases are a match to TRBD2. Trimming cost V 5 bases and J 4 bases; bases outside gene matches: 5. Germline CDR1 reads SNHLY; CDR2 reads FYNNEI. The CDR3 length is 14 residues. CDR3: CASSRLAGGYEQYF. The CDR3 bases are TGTGCCAGCAGTCGACTAGCGGGCGGGTACGAGCAGTACTTC.

The chain combines TRBV9 with TRBJ1-2; the match to TRBD1 covers 12 bases. Germline V gene sequence: CDR1 SGDLS, CDR2 YYNGEE. V lost 3 bases, J lost 6 bases, and 6 bases stayed unmatched. The CDR3 runs to 15 residues. CDR3 nucleotides: TGTGCCAGCAGCGGGGACAGGGGGCGAGTGGATGGCTACACCTTC. This sequence encodes CASSGDRGRVDGYTF.

The chain is built from TRBV13 and TRBJ2-1, with TRBD2 matching 9 bases. J lost 6 bases, V lost 1 base, and 7 bases had no gene match. The CDR3 runs 16 residues. The V gene's germline CDR1 is PRHDT and CDR2 FYEKMQ (reference sequence). CDR3 region: CASSLEGREGINEQFF. The DNA of the CDR3 is TGTGCCAGCAGCTTAGAGGGGCGGGAGGGCATCAATGAGCAGTTCTTC.

This clone was detected only a few times. The rearrangement uses TRBV3-1 (or the pseudogene TRBV3-2) and TRBJ1-6, with TRBD1 as a possible D gene (6 bases). Germline loops: CDR1 LGHDT, CDR2 YNNKEL (reference sequence). The germline V and J ends were trimmed by 8 bases and 9 bases, with 14 bases remaining between them. CDR3 length: 13 residues. DNA of the CDR3: TGTGCCAGCGGTCAGGGGATGGGTTCACCCCTCCACTTT. Residues: CASGQGMGSPLHF.

The rearrangement uses TRBV20-1 and TRBJ1-3; 7 bases are a match to TRBD1. CDR3 length: 15 residues. Germline V gene lookup returns CDR1 DFQATT and CDR2 SNEGSKA (reference sequence). Unmatched junction bases numbered 13, after V lost 3 bases and J lost 8 bases. The chain's CDR3 is CSASEDRYWEYTIYF. CDR3 DNA sequence: TGCAGTGCTAGTGAGGACAGGTATTGGGAATACACCATATATTTT.

The chain combines TRBV5-1 with TRBJ1-2; 10 bases fit TRBD1. Germline V CDR1 and CDR2: SGHRS, YFSETQ. V was clipped by 4 bases and J by 6 bases; unmatched bases: 3. The CDR3 has 13 residues. As DNA, the CDR3 is TGCGCCAGCAGCCAGGACAGGGGGAATGGCTACACCTTC. It specifies CASSQDRGNGYTF.

This chain joins TRBV2 and TRBJ2-2; D possibly corresponds to TRBD2 (5 bases). Germline V gives CDR1 SNHLY, CDR2 FYNNEI. The V and J ends lost 7 bases and 9 bases respectively, with 18 bases between them. CDR3 length: 14 amino acids. The CDR3 loop is CASKLEDLNRELFF. Here the CDR3 DNA reads TGTGCCAGCAAGTTGGAGGACCTAAACCGGGAGCTGTTTTTT.

CDR3 sequence reads: CASSIPSGLWETQYF. The CDR3, as DNA: TGTGCCAGCAGCATTCCTAGCGGGCTCTGGGAGACCCAGTACTTC. This chain uses TRBV3-1 (or the pseudogene TRBV3-2) with TRBJ2-5, with 8 bases identical to TRBD2. V dropped 5 bases and J dropped 5; count of bases not matched to a gene: 10. The CDR3 has 15 amino acids. Germline V gene data show CDR1 as LGHDT and CDR2 as YNNKEL (reference sequence).

The genes are TRBV6-4 and TRBJ2-2; 10 positions agree with TRBD2. The trim removed 4 bases at V and 2 bases at J, leaving 1 base unmatched. This CDR3 has 15 amino acids. Looked up from germline, CDR1 is MRHNA and CDR2 is SNTAGT. CDR3 region: CASSGTSGNTGELFF. The CDR3 DNA reads TGTGCCAGCAGTGGGACTAGCGGAAACACCGGGGAGCTGTTTTTT.

This clone was seen just once. Its ends do not fully match the called genes, so a read error is possible. This sequence joins TRBV6-5 and TRBJ2-7, with 8 bases matching TRBD2. Germline CDR1 and CDR2: MNHEY and SVGAGI. The CDR3 runs to 15 residues. CDR3 DNA sequence: TGTGCCAGCAGTGACTCGGGGGGGCTACCGCACGAGCAGTACTTC. Amino acid sequence: CASSDSGGLPHEQYF.

The chain joins TRBV6-4 to TRBJ2-3; TRBD2 aligns across 9 bases. CDR1 and CDR2 (germline): MRHNA, SNTAGT. There are 15 residues in the CDR3. V was pared by 6 bases and J by 3 bases, with 7 bases of the junction left unmatched. CDR3 region: CASSVAGEGTDTQYF. DNA for the CDR3: TGTGCCAGCAGCGTAGCGGGAGAGGGTACAGATACGCAGTATTTT.

This sequence joins TRBV3-1 (or the pseudogene TRBV3-2) and TRBJ2-5; a possible D gene is TRBD2 (7 bases). The ends were cut back, 0 bases at V and 7 bases at J, with 18 bases in the middle. The CDR3 sequence is 16 residues long. Germline CDR1 LGHDT, CDR2 YNNKEL (reference sequence). Written as DNA, the CDR3 is TGTGCCAGCAGCCAAGATTGGGAGGGGACACCAGGGACCCAGTACTTC. This translates into CASSQDWEGTPGTQYF.

This clone was recorded once. The V gene is TRBV5-1, the J gene TRBJ2-7; 7 nucleotides line up with TRBD1. The CDR3 consists of 14 residues. Per the germline V gene, CDR1 is SGHRS and CDR2 is YFSETQ. Trimming removed 4 bases from V and 7 bases from J; junction bases left unmatched: 11. The CDR3 loop is CASSRQGESDEQYF. In DNA, the CDR3 is TGCGCCAGCAGCCGGCAGGGGGAGTCCGATGAGCAGTACTTC.

The rearrangement uses TRBV7-2 and TRBJ1-2, with 7 bases that match TRBD1. Germline trimming cut 5 bases from V and 7 bases from J; bases unmatched to any gene: 10. CDR1 and CDR2 from the germline V gene are SGHTA and FQGNSA. The CDR3 has 14 residues. The CDR3 sequence is CASSPPGQVPGYTF. The CDR3 region has the DNA TGTGCCAGCAGCCCGCCTGGACAGGTCCCTGGCTACACCTTC.

A few counts support this clone. The chain links TRBV19 to TRBJ1-1; D perhaps matches TRBD1 (6 bases). Trimming removed 3 bases at V and 4 bases at J, with 6 bases between. This CDR3 has 12 residues. Germline V gives CDR1 LNHDA, CDR2 SQIVND (reference sequence). CDR3 sequence: CASSIRGTEAFF. As DNA, the CDR3 is TGTGCCAGTAGTATCAGGGGCACTGAAGCTTTCTTT.

The rearrangement uses TRBV7-2 and TRBJ2-3; 7 positions match TRBD1. V dropped 0 bases and J dropped 3; count of bases not matched to a gene: 6. The CDR3 runs 16 residues. Germline V gene lookup returns CDR1 SGHTA and CDR2 FQGNSA. CDR3 sequence: CASSLAPSDRTDTQYF. DNA of the CDR3: TGTGCCAGCAGCTTAGCCCCGTCGGACAGGACAGATACGCAGTATTTT.

The rearrangement uses TRBV28 and TRBJ1-5; 11 positions match TRBD1. The CDR3 sequence is 14 residues long. With V trimmed by 8 bases and J by 4 bases, 4 bases remained unmatched. Germline V gene lookup returns CDR1 MDHEN and CDR2 SYDVKM. The CDR3 here is CASGTGGGNQPQHF. The DNA of the CDR3 is TGTGCCAGCGGGACAGGGGGAGGTAATCAGCCCCAGCATTTT.

The chain joins TRBV6-5 to TRBJ1-1, with 7 nucleotides matching TRBD1. The CDR3 consists of 15 residues. V gave up 10 bases and J gave up 1 base; unmatched junction bases: 12. The germline V gene has CDR1 MNHEY and CDR2 SVGAGI. The CDR3 DNA sequence: TGTGCCACCTCCCCGGGAGGGGGCGGGAACACTGAAGCTTTCTTT. It yields the protein CATSPGGGGNTEAFF.

The V gene is TRBV3-1 (or the pseudogene TRBV3-2), the J gene TRBJ2-2; 8 bases agree with TRBD1. The CDR3 is 16 amino acids. Unmatched junction bases numbered 4, after V lost 0 bases and J lost 4 bases. Germline values: CDR1 LGHDT, CDR2 YNNKEL (reference sequence). The CDR3, as DNA: TGTGCCAGCAGCCAAGATCGGGGGACAGGCACCGGGGAGCTGTTTTTT. It translates to CASSQDRGTGTGELFF.

The gene calls are TRBV6-1 and TRBJ2-1; D may be TRBD2 (5 bases). With 1 base removed from V and 2 bases from J, the gap between germline ends came to 9 bases. The germline V gene has CDR1 MNHNS and CDR2 SASEGT. The CDR3 sequence is 15 residues long. DNA for the CDR3: TGTGCCAGCAGTGAAGGAGCGGACCCCTACAATGAGCAGTTCTTC. Translating gives CASSEGADPYNEQFF.

This chain connects TRBV4-1 to TRBJ2-7, with TRBD2 matching 8 bases. J lost 7 bases, V lost 0 bases, and 11 bases had no gene match. CDR1 and CDR2 (germline): MGHRA, YSYEKL. CDR3 size: 16 residues. The chain's CDR3 is CASSQDPGGGVREQYF. In DNA, the CDR3 is TGCGCCAGCAGCCAAGACCCGGGAGGGGGGGTAAGGGAGCAGTACTTC.

The chain is built from TRBV11-2 and TRBJ2-7, with 9 bases lining up with TRBD1. This CDR3 has 16 amino acids. J gave up 3 bases and V 5 bases, and 11 bases lay outside the gene matches. Per germline, CDR1 SGHAT and CDR2 FQNNGV. CDR3 in amino acids: CASSTRTGGKYYEQYF. The DNA for the CDR3 is TGTGCCAGCAGCACGCGCACAGGGGGCAAATACTACGAGCAGTACTTC.

The rearrangement uses TRBV29-1 and TRBJ2-5; D is perhaps TRBD2 (6 bases). V gave up 3 bases and J gave up 7 bases, with 15 bases separating them. In germline, CDR1 is SQVTM, CDR2 ANQGSEA. This CDR3 contains 13 residues. The CDR3 is CSVDDRGIGTQYF. In DNA form, the CDR3 reads TGCAGCGTTGACGATCGGGGGATCGGGACCCAGTACTTC.

This clone showed up just a few times. The chain uses TRBV19 and TRBJ1-2; D is uncertain. Germline assignment: CDR1 LNHDA and CDR2 SQIVND (reference sequence). V gave up 2 bases and J gave up 1 base, with 8 bases separating them. The CDR3 extends over 14 amino acids. CDR3 nucleotide sequence: TGTGCCAGTAGTATATCGGGGATTAACTATGGCTACACCTTC. Encoded protein: CASSISGINYGYTF.

The J gene is TRBJ2-1, the V gene TRBV29-1, with TRBD1 matching 10 bases. Germline V gene sequence: CDR1 SQVTM, CDR2 ANQGSEA. This CDR3 comprises 14 residues. The J segment lost 7 bases and the V segment lost 4 bases, leaving 7 bases of the junction unmatched. CDR3 in amino acids: CSVVRWTGGNEQFF. CDR3 nucleotide sequence: TGCAGCGTTGTGCGATGGACAGGGGGGAATGAGCAGTTCTTC.